The entry below gives a single T cell receptor beta chain sequence along with its context. Its antigen is undetermined. Use of 60 Vbeta and 13 Jbeta primers characterized the PCR. Assay used: immunoSEQ multiplex PCR; TCRdb lists only in-frame clones, some missing. Altogether 60,000 to 100,000 clones are present, over 70% being singletons, with the ten largest covering 1.5% to 2%. This sample was included in a study of cytomegalovirus exposure and HLA in healthy donors. Study-level information: The study placed about 86% of its approximately 380 genotyped donors in the Caucasian-associated ancestry cluster.

The CDR3 consists of 13 residues. The germline V and J ends were trimmed by 2 bases and 5 bases, with 9 bases remaining between them. Germline CDR1 reads MNHEY; CDR2 reads SMNVEV (reference sequence). Study conclusions and caveats: Analysis was performed later, and it showed HLA-associated TCR beta chains to be more clonally expanded than equally common others. Presence/absence analyses treated sequencing depth as roughly uniform across donors.

The sequence derives from a middle-aged man in good health and CMV-seronegative. The chain couples TRBV27 to TRBJ1-1, with unresolved D. The specimen was PBMCs. The CDR3 nucleotides are TGTGCCAGCAGTTTAATTTTGGAGACTGAAGCTTTCTTT. This sequence encodes CASSLILETEAFF.